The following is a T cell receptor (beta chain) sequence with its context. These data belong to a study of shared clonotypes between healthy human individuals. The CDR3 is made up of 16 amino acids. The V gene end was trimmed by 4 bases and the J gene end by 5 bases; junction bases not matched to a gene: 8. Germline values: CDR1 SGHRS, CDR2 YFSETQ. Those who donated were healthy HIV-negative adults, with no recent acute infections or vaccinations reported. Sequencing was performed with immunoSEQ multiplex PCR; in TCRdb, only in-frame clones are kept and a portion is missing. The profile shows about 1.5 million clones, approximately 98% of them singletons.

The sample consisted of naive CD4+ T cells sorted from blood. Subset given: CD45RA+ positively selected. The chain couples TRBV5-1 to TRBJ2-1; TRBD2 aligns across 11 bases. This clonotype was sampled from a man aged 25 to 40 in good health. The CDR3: CASSISIAGGDNEQFF. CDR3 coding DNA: TGCGCCAGCAGCATCAGTATAGCGGGAGGGGACAATGAGCAGTTCTTC.